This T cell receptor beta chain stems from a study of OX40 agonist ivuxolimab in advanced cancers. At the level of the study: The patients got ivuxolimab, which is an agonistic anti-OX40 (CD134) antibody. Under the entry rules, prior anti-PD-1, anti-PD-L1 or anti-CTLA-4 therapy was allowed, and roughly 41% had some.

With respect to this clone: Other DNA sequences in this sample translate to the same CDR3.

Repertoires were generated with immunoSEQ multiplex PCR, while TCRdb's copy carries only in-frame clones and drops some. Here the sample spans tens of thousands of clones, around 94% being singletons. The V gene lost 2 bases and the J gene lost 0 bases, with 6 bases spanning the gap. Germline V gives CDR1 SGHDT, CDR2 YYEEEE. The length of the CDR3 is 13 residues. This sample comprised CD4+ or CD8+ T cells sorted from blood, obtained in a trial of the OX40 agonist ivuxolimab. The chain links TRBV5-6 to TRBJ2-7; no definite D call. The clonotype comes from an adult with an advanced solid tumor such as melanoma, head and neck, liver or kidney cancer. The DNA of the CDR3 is TGTGCCAGCAGCTTTTCTAGCTCCTACGAGCAGTACTTC. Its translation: CASSFSSSYEQYF.